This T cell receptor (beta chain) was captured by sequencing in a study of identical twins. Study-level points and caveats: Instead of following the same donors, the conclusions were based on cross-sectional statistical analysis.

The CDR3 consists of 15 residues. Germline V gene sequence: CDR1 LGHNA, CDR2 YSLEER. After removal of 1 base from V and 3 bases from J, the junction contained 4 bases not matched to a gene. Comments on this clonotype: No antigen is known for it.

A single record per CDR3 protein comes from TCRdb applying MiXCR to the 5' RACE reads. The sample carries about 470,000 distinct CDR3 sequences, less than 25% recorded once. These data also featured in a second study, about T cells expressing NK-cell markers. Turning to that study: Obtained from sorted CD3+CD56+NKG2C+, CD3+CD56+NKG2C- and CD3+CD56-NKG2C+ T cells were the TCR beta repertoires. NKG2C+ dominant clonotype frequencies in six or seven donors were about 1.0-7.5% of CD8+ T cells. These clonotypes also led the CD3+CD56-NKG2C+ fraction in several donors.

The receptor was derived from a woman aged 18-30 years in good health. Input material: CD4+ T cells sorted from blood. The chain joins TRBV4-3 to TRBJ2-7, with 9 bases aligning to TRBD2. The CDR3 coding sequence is TGCGCCAGCAGCCAAGTTATTAGCGGGAGCTACGAGCAGTACTTC. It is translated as CASSQVISGSYEQYF.